Reported below is one T cell receptor (beta chain). The sample originates from a study of blood T cell repertoires in COVID-19. Overall study: Whether acute or convalescent, the COVID-19 samples came from the United States, Italy and Spain. PBMCs, B-cell-depleted T cells, or T cells were the source of the cDNA or gDNA that made up the material.

After removal of 0 bases from V and 4 bases from J, the junction contained 4 bases not matched to a gene. Germline-derived CDR1 and CDR2 are SGHVS and FQNEAQ. The length of the CDR3 is 15 residues. As handled by the study authors: Quantification of nucleated cells was approximated via reference gene primer amplification. The data were produced by immunoSEQ multiplex PCR, yet TCRdb's version contains in-frame clones alone and is incomplete. V and J calls and clone size follow that table, whereas D and trimming were derived from the DNA. Of tens of thousands of clones listed, 86% were seen once; the top ten hold around 28%.

The J gene is TRBJ1-2, the V gene TRBV7-8, with 8 nucleotides matching TRBD1. The sample comprised peripheral blood. The clonotype originates from a human donor in a cohort sampled during active COVID-19. CDR3 protein: CASSLAQGASYGYTF. CDR3 coding DNA: TGTGCCAGCAGCTTAGCCCAGGGGGCTTCCTATGGCTACACCTTC.